This T cell receptor (beta chain) was sequenced in a study of PD-L1 blockade in urothelial cancer. The overall study: Patients took up atezolizumab in 2014 at 1,200 mg intravenously every 3 weeks. It was at 3 weeks (second dose) and 6 weeks after treatment start that blood was analyzed. Researchers found blood samples held a median of roughly 140,000 T cells. The patients had undergone anywhere from 0 to 3 prior chemotherapy regimens.

Measured with immunoSEQ multiplex PCR; TCRdb has only the in-frame clones, and not every one. The sample has around 70,000 clones; around four fifths are singletons. Trimming pared 3 bases from V and 2 bases from J, leaving 12 bases between. The CDR3 length is 16 residues. CDR1 and CDR2 (germline): SGDLS, YYNGEE. The sequence came from an older man with urothelial cancer. Sequenced here: PBMCs, sampled around atezolizumab (anti-PD-L1) treatment. The rearrangement uses TRBV9 and TRBJ2-6, with a weak D call TRBD1 (5 bases). CDR3 in amino acids: CASSGKQAAGANVLTF. CDR3 nucleotides: TGTGCCAGCAGCGGGAAACAGGCGGCTGGGGCCAACGTCCTGACTTTC.